The present entry profiles one T cell receptor (beta chain) with its context. Its antigen is undetermined. Sequenced by immunoSEQ multiplex PCR; TCRdb stores in-frame clones only, minus some. The sample consists of 300,000 to 400,000 clones, nearly 95% of them appearing once. The data were obtained in a study of brain T cells in children with intractable seizures. General observations from the study: Pre- and post-surgery blood differed in depth, so pre-surgery absences may be undersampling. HCMV serostatus was not known, and viral specificity came from CDR3 similarity only.

V was pared by 2 bases and J by 7 bases, with 11 bases of the junction left unmatched. The length of the CDR3 is 15 residues. From germline, CDR1 is SGHTS and CDR2 YDEGEE. Time point meaning: blood from clinic visit 5 months post-surgery; TSC patient then seizure free. The sequenced cases were selected for having the highest brain T cell transcript signatures. At least one anti-epileptic drug was given before surgery. This specimen consisted of peripheral blood, obtained more than 4 months after surgery. The rearrangement uses TRBV5-8 and TRBJ2-5, with 7 nucleotides matching TRBD2. This TCR was sampled from a boy less than two years old with tuberous sclerosis and intractable seizures. CDR3 protein: CASSFNGRARGTQYF. CDR3 DNA: TGTGCCAGCAGCTTCAATGGGAGGGCCCGTGGGACCCAGTACTTC.